This T cell receptor beta chain was sequenced during a study of blood T cell repertoires in COVID-19. About the study: Whether acute or convalescent, the COVID-19 samples came from the United States, Italy and Spain. T cells, B-cell-depleted T cells, or PBMCs provided the cDNA or gDNA that served as material.

Data came from immunoSEQ multiplex PCR; TCRdb stores just in-frame clones and leaves some out. The table includes over 200,000 clones, 84% detected once. The CDR3 is 17 amino acids. The germline V and J ends were trimmed by 3 bases and 2 bases, with 18 bases remaining between them. Germline CDR1 is SGHKS and CDR2 is YYEKEE (reference sequence). This clone was seen more than once but under ten times. The sequencing sample was made of peripheral blood. The clonotype originates from a man aged 40-50 years who had recovered from COVID-19. This chain joins TRBV5-5 and TRBJ2-1; D remains unclear. CDR3 residues: CASSSLIVGQTYNEQFF. The CDR3, as DNA: TGTGCCAGCAGCTCCTTAATAGTTGGGCAAACCTACAATGAGCAGTTCTTC.